The rows below give T cell receptor beta chains drawn from one sample of a study of identical twins. TCRdb passed the 5' RACE reads through MiXCR, listing each CDR3 protein once. The sample records 500,000 to 550,000 distinct CDR3 sequences, more than 20% being singletons. Another study also made use of these data, one on yellow fever vaccine responses in identical twins.

Material: CD4+ T cells sorted from blood. All receptors come from a woman younger than 35 in good health. CDR3s include the opening cysteine and the closing phenylalanine or tryptophan. D genes are given only for firm matches. Size values are once, few and many counts, or a class for expanded clones, and some rows have none.

CDR3 protein,CDR3 DNA,clone size,D gene,J gene,V gene
CASSLPRDTHNNEQFF,TGTGCCAGCAGTTTACCCCGGGACACCCACAACAATGAGCAGTTCTTC,many,-,TRBJ2-1,TRBV12-3/TRBV12-4
CASSLGMKIAGELFF,TGTGCCAGCAGCTTAGGAATGAAGATCGCCGGGGAGCTGTTTTTT,-,-,TRBJ2-2,TRBV7-9
CASSLQAGGLSNEQFF,TGCGCCAGCAGCCTTCAAGCGGGAGGGCTCTCCAATGAGCAGTTCTTC,-,TRBD2,TRBJ2-1,TRBV4-1
CASSLGQLNTEAFF,TGTGCCAGCAGTTTAGGTCAGCTAAACACTGAAGCTTTCTTT,many,-,TRBJ1-1,TRBV12-3/TRBV12-4
CASSESWTFGETQYF,TGCGCCAGCAGTGAGTCTTGGACTTTCGGCGAGACCCAGTACTTC,few,-,TRBJ2-5,TRBV10-2
CASSSRGGGTDTQYF,TGTGCCAGCAGCTCTCGGGGGGGTGGCACAGATACGCAGTATTTT,-,TRBD2,TRBJ2-3,TRBV6-5
CASSLGGSNIQYF,TGTGCCAGCAGCTTAGGTGGGAGCAACATTCAGTACTTC,-,-,TRBJ2-4,TRBV7-8
CASSPGTSSGNTIYF,TGTGCCAGCAGCCCCGGAACGAGCTCTGGAAACACCATATATTTT,-,-,TRBJ1-3,TRBV6-1
CASSYSGPRGGNTGELFF,TGTGCCAGCAGTTACAGCGGGCCGCGAGGGGGGAACACCGGGGAGCTGTTTTTT,few,-,TRBJ2-2,TRBV6-5
CASNNRLSSYNEQFF,TGTGCCAGTAACAACCGGCTCTCATCCTACAATGAGCAGTTCTTC,-,-,TRBJ2-1,TRBV19
CASRGTTRRSDTQYF,TGTGCCAGCAGGGGGACGACTAGGAGATCAGATACGCAGTATTTT,few,-,TRBJ2-3,TRBV6-1
CASSLGSRLSGNEQFF,TGTGCCAGCAGCTTAGGTAGTCGGCTATCGGGCAATGAGCAGTTCTTC,many,-,TRBJ2-1,TRBV7-6
CATSGGNQPQHF,TGTGCCACCAGTGGGGGGAATCAGCCCCAGCATTTT,-,-,TRBJ1-5,TRBV24-1
CATSAWGTSGNSYNEQFF,TGTGCCACCAGTGCCTGGGGGACTAGCGGCAACTCCTACAATGAGCAGTTCTTC,-,TRBD2,TRBJ2-1,TRBV24-1
CAISDSSRSLTQYF,TGTGCCATCAGCGACTCATCTAGATCCCTTACCCAGTACTTC,-,-,TRBJ2-5,TRBV10-3
CASSSGPRGTEAFF,TGTGCCAGCAGCTCGGGACCCAGAGGGACTGAAGCTTTCTTT,-,-,TRBJ1-1,TRBV11-2
CASSLIEGNTIYF,TGTGCCAGCAGTTTAATTGAGGGAAACACCATATATTTT,once,-,TRBJ1-3,TRBV12-3/TRBV12-4
CASSGGQGAISGTGDTQYF,TGCGCCAGCAGCGGTGGACAGGGGGCTATATCGGGCACAGGGGATACGCAGTATTTT,once,TRBD1,TRBJ2-3,TRBV5-1
CASSLGLGGSGYEQYF,TGCGCCAGCAGCTTGGGACTTGGTGGTAGCGGATACGAGCAGTACTTC,-,-,TRBJ2-7,TRBV5-1
CASSYLRTSPQQYF,TGTGCCAGCAGTTATCTAAGGACTAGCCCTCAGCAGTACTTC,few,TRBD2,TRBJ2-7,TRBV27
CSAPGTGPITKETQYF,TGCAGTGCCCCCGGGACAGGGCCAATTACCAAAGAGACCCAGTACTTC,-,TRBD1,TRBJ2-5,TRBV20-1
CASSWDTNTGELFF,TGTGCCAGCAGTTGGGACACAAACACCGGGGAGCTGTTTTTT,-,-,TRBJ2-2,TRBV3-1